This TCR beta chain stems from a study of regulatory T cells in long-lasting Graves disease. Study summary: Persistent cases took antithyroid drugs over 5 years and stayed TSH receptor antibody positive. Study results and caveats: Persistent Graves' patients showed less TCR diversity than newly diagnosed patients showed. It was possible that the small sample size reduced accuracy.

Researchers made TCR beta libraries by using iRepertoire HTBI primers and running Arm-PCR on CDR3 regions. TCRdb redid the calling of the multiplex PCR reads with MiXCR, one entry per CDR3 protein. The sample has about 660,000 distinct CDR3 sequences, about 30% seen once. Stated time point: persistent/refractory GD, antithyroid drugs over 5 years with positive TRAb. There was RNA extracted from PBMCs, and the TCR library was made from it. The germline gives CDR1 MNHNS, CDR2 SASEGT. V lost 4 bases, J lost 13 bases, and 13 bases stayed unmatched. This CDR3 region has 15 residues. This clonotype was detected only a few times. Its antigen is not identified.

The J gene is TRBJ1-6, the V gene TRBV6-1; 7 bases fit TRBD1. The TCR was taken from a female donor with Graves disease. The material was peripheral blood mononuclear cells (PBMCs), obtained when the disease was refractory, from a patient treated with antithyroid drugs. The CDR3 DNA follows: TGTGCCAGCAGTGTCCGGACAGGAGCCGTTCAGCCCCTCCACTTT. The encoded protein is CASSVRTGAVQPLHF.